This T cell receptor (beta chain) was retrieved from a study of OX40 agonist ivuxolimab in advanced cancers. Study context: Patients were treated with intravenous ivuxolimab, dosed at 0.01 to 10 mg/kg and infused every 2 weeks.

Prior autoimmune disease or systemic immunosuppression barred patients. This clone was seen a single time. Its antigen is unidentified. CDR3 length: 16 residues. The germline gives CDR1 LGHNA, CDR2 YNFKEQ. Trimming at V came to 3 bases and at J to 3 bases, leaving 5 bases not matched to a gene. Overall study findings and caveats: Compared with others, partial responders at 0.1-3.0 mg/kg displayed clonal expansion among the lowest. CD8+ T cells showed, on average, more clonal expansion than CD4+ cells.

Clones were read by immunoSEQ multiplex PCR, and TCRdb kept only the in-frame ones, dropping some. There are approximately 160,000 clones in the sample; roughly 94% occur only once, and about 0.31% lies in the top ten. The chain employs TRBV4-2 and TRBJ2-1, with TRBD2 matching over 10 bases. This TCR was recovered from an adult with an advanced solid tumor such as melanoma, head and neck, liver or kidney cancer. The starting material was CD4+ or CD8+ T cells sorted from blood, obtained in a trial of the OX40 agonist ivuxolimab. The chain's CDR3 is CASSQWTSGVYNEQFF. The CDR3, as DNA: TGTGCCAGCAGCCAGTGGACTAGCGGAGTCTACAATGAGCAGTTCTTC.